Listed below are T cell receptor beta chains from one sample, sequenced in a study of T-cell reconstitution after alpha-beta-depleted transplantation in children. Each CDR3 protein gets one entry after TCRdb re-called the PCR reads with MiXCR. The data hold approximately 290,000 distinct CDR3 sequences, with approximately 10% observed a single time. Sequencing was performed on peripheral blood, taken 180 days after TCRalphabeta/CD19-depleted stem cell transplant. These receptors originate from a male patient aged 2-9 years who had a stem cell transplant for chronic granulomatous disease, so the T cells may come from the graft donor. Both conserved end residues are part of each CDR3. Fields, in order: clone size, V gene, J gene, D gene, CDR3 protein, CDR3 DNA. A D gene is named only where the DNA matches it firmly. Clone size is stated in some rows and not others, as once, few, many or a class when expanded.

many,TRBV29-1,TRBJ2-7,TRBD2,CSVEGLAGTAQYF,TGCAGCGTTGAAGGACTAGCGGGGACCGCGCAGTACTTC
many,TRBV7-2,TRBJ1-1,NA,CASSLRQGLEAFF,TGTGCCAGCAGCTTAAGGCAGGGACTTGAAGCTTTCTTT
many,TRBV20-1,TRBJ2-7,NA,CSAPLSTSFYEQYF,TGCAGTGCCCCTTTGTCGACATCTTTCTACGAGCAGTACTTC
NA,TRBV12-3/TRBV12-4,TRBJ2-2,NA,CASSARTLRGELFF,TGTGCCAGCAGTGCCAGGACTTTGCGGGGGGAGCTGTTTTTT
NA,TRBV2,TRBJ1-3,NA,CASNPRVYGNTIYF,TGTGCCAGCAACCCTCGGGTTTATGGAAACACCATATATTTT
few,TRBV19,TRBJ2-3,TRBD2,CASSTLGLAGADTQYF,TGTGCCAGTAGTACCCTCGGACTAGCGGGAGCAGATACGCAGTATTTT
many,TRBV7-2,TRBJ2-7,NA,CASSRVLAVHEQYF,TGTGCCAGCAGCCGCGTCCTCGCGGTGCACGAGCAGTACTTC
few,TRBV14,TRBJ1-1,NA,CASSPKMGRSAEAFF,TGTGCCAGCAGCCCAAAGATGGGAAGGTCGGCTGAAGCTTTCTTT
many,TRBV11-3,TRBJ2-7,TRBD1,CASSPQGAGYEQYF,TGTGCCAGCAGCCCTCAGGGGGCGGGCTACGAGCAGTACTTC
many,TRBV27,TRBJ2-1,NA,CASSFRRWDEQFF,TGTGCCAGCAGTTTCCGGAGATGGGATGAGCAGTTCTTC
many,TRBV20-1,TRBJ2-5,NA,CSARVLEETQYF,TGCAGTGCTAGAGTTTTGGAAGAGACCCAGTACTTC
NA,TRBV7-2,TRBJ2-7,TRBD2,CASSQVGTSGYSYEQYF,TGTGCCAGCAGCCAGGTGGGGACTAGCGGGTATTCCTACGAGCAGTACTTC
many,TRBV15,TRBJ2-1,TRBD1,CATSRGGTGMYNEQFF,TGTGCCACCAGCAGAGGAGGGACAGGGATGTACAATGAGCAGTTCTTC
many,TRBV9,TRBJ2-1,TRBD2,CASSLGLGPGNEQFF,TGTGCCAGCAGCCTCGGACTAGGCCCAGGGAATGAGCAGTTCTTC
many,TRBV12-3/TRBV12-4,TRBJ2-1,TRBD2,CASSPIAGGPYNEQFF,TGTGCCAGCAGTCCCATAGCGGGAGGGCCCTACAATGAGCAGTTCTTC
many,TRBV12-3/TRBV12-4,TRBJ2-1,TRBD2,CASSSLSGGTYNEQFF,TGTGCCAGCAGTTCACTTAGCGGGGGGACTTACAATGAGCAGTTCTTC
many,TRBV18,TRBJ2-1,NA,CASQAWASGNEQFF,TGTGCCAGCCAAGCCTGGGCCAGTGGCAATGAGCAGTTCTTC
many,TRBV29-1,TRBJ2-5,NA,CSVGGQMNQETQYF,TGCAGCGTTGGAGGTCAGATGAACCAAGAGACCCAGTACTTC